Shown below are 17 T cell receptor beta chains from a single sample sequenced in a study of CD8 T cells in Susac syndrome. With random hexamers, about 0.5 to 1 ug RNA was reverse transcribed. A single record per CDR3 protein comes from TCRdb applying MiXCR to the immunoSEQ multiplex PCR reads. The sample holds 110,000 or so distinct CDR3 sequences, approximately 93% seen once. Specimen: CD4+ T cells from PBMCs. Receptor source: a human donor with multiple sclerosis.

This clonotype was seen a single time. CDR3 sequence reads: CASSQDGVGLQYF. DNA for the CDR3: TGTGCCAGCAGCCAAGATGGGGTAGGACTGCAGTATTTT. This chain joins TRBV3-1 and TRBJ2-3; TRBD2 is a possible D gene (5 bases). Germline V gene sequence: CDR1 LGHDT, CDR2 YNNKEL (reference sequence). The length of the CDR3 is 13 residues. Trimming took 0 bases from V and 11 from J, leaving 12 bases between them.

This chain connects TRBV6-1 to TRBJ1-5; possibly TRBD1 for D (6 bases). CDR3 length: 14 amino acids. Germline V gives CDR1 MNHNS, CDR2 SASEGT. Trimming took 10 bases from V and 4 from J, leaving 17 bases between them. Here the CDR3 DNA reads TGTGCCACCAACCCAGGGGAACCGAATCAGCCCCAGCATTTT. Its translation is CATNPGEPNQPQHF.

This clonotype was recorded only once. The chain is built from TRBV27 and TRBJ1-1; TRBD1 matches 9 bases. J was trimmed by 4 bases and V by 5 bases; bases with no gene match: 5. Looked up from germline, CDR1 is MNHEY and CDR2 is SMNVEV (reference sequence). The CDR3 spans 14 residues. DNA for the CDR3: TGTGCCAGCAGTAAACAGGGGGCGAGCACTGAAGCTTTCTTT. It is translated as CASSKQGASTEAFF.

This chain links TRBV4-3 with TRBJ1-2; D is unresolved. This CDR3 region has 13 residues. Trimming shortened V by 1 base and J by 2 bases, and 5 bases separated the two germline ends. CDR1 and CDR2 from the germline V gene are LGHNA and YSLEER. The CDR3 loop reads CASSQGENYGYTF. The CDR3 DNA is TGCGCCAGCAGCCAAGGGGAAAACTATGGCTACACCTTC.

The chain carries TRBV5-4 and TRBJ1-2, with unresolved D. CDR1 and CDR2 from the germline V gene are SGHNT and YYREEE (reference sequence). The CDR3 spans 14 residues. The V and J ends lost 0 bases and 4 bases respectively, with 10 bases between them. The CDR3 nucleotides read TGTGCCAGCAGCTTGGAAACAGCTGGCTATGGCTACACCTTC. The encoded protein is CASSLETAGYGYTF.

This rearrangement joins TRBV6-2 or TRBV6-3 to TRBJ2-5; D unclear. The CDR3 has 12 amino acids. CDR1 is MNHEY, CDR2 SVGEGT, per germline. The V end lost 10 bases, the J end lost 5 bases, and 14 bases lay between the germline ends. The CDR3 loop reads CAIRRREETQYF. The CDR3 DNA reads as TGTGCCATCAGACGGAGAGAGGAGACCCAGTACTTC.

This chain joins TRBV7-9 and TRBJ1-2, with 7 bases aligning to TRBD1. From germline, CDR1 is SEHNR and CDR2 FQNEAQ (reference sequence). The length of the CDR3 is 15 residues. V shed 3 bases and J 4 bases; nucleotides not matched to a gene: 8. In DNA form, the CDR3 reads TGTGCCAGCAGCTTCGACGGGACAGTCGGCTATGGCTACACCTTC. Amino acids: CASSFDGTVGYGYTF.

CDR3 amino acids: CASSPRDRGGEQYF. Here the CDR3 DNA reads TGTGCCAGCAGCCCCCGGGACAGGGGCGGCGAGCAGTACTTC. The V and J genes are TRBV3-1 and TRBJ2-7, with 10 bases identical to TRBD1. V shed 4 bases, J shed 6 bases, and the junction held 6 bases outside the gene matches. There are 14 residues in the CDR3. Germline CDR1 and CDR2: LGHDT and YNNKEL (reference sequence).

The rearrangement uses TRBV5-1 and TRBJ2-5; D unresolved. Per the germline V gene, CDR1 is SGHRS and CDR2 is YFSETQ. Deletions cut 0 bases from V and 1 base from J, with 10 bases between. The CDR3 extends over 15 amino acids. This chain's CDR3 is CASSLDSPIQETQYF. CDR3 sequence (DNA): TGCGCCAGCAGCTTGGACAGCCCTATCCAAGAGACCCAGTACTTC.

The chain has TRBV5-1 and TRBJ2-3; D uncertain. The V end was cut by 0 bases, the J end by 0 bases, with 8 bases between. The CDR3 covers 15 residues. Germline CDR1 reads SGHRS; CDR2 reads YFSETQ. CDR3 in amino acids: CASSLDLASTDTQYF. In DNA form, the CDR3 reads TGCGCCAGCAGCTTGGACTTGGCTAGCACAGATACGCAGTATTTT.

The count of this clonotype is one. J is TRBJ2-1 and V is TRBV30, with 8 bases that match TRBD1. The length of the CDR3 is 14 residues. Germline CDR1 and CDR2: GTSNPN and SVGIG (reference sequence). V shed 5 bases and J 4 bases; nucleotides not matched to a gene: 7. The CDR3 is CAWAGTGPYNEQFF. CDR3 sequence (DNA): TGTGCCTGGGCCGGGACAGGTCCATACAATGAGCAGTTCTTC.

The V gene is TRBV5-1, the J gene TRBJ2-5; a possible D gene is TRBD2 (5 bases). This CDR3 comprises 14 residues. V lost 1 base and J 4 bases, leaving 11 bases between the germline ends. The germline V gene has CDR1 SGHRS and CDR2 YFSETQ. CDR3 residues: CASSLSPGGETQYF. DNA for the CDR3: TGCGCCAGCAGCTTGAGTCCAGGAGGAGAGACCCAGTACTTC.

The chain is built from TRBV3-1 and TRBJ1-6; D might be TRBD1 (6 bases). Germline V gene data show CDR1 as LGHDT and CDR2 as YNNKEL (reference sequence). Trimming stripped 4 bases from V and 5 bases from J, with 9 bases between. The CDR3 sequence is 14 residues long. The CDR3 DNA reads as TGTGCCAGCAGCCCCCGGGACAATAATTCACCCCTCCACTTT. Amino acid sequence: CASSPRDNNSPLHF.

The J gene is TRBJ2-2, the V gene TRBV4-1; D is possibly TRBD2 (5 bases). The CDR3 extends over 20 amino acids. Germline CDR1 and CDR2: MGHRA and YSYEKL. V lost 4 bases and J lost 0, with 24 bases in between. The CDR3 DNA sequence: TGCGCCAGCAGCCCCACCCCACTAGACAAGTGGCTAACGAACACCGGGGAGCTGTTTTTT. As protein: CASSPTPLDKWLTNTGELFF.

V gene TRBV6-1 combines with J gene TRBJ2-2, with a weak D call TRBD1 (6 bases). Trimming took off 7 bases at V and 4 bases at J, with 25 bases between the two ends. This CDR3 spans 18 amino acids. Germline CDR1 is MNHNS and CDR2 is SASEGT. This CDR3 reads CASTPTGLTGMGTGELFF. CDR3 bases: TGTGCCAGCACCCCAACAGGCCTTACAGGGATGGGCACCGGGGAGCTGTTTTTT.

The chain is built from TRBV20-1 and TRBJ2-3, with 10 bases matching TRBD2. The trim removed 3 bases at V and 4 bases at J, leaving 10 bases unmatched. CDR3 length: 16 residues. Germline CDR1 DFQATT, CDR2 SNEGSKA (reference sequence). CDR3 in DNA: TGCAGTGCTAGGACCCTTGAGCGGGGGGGAGCAGATACGCAGTATTTT. Protein product: CSARTLERGGADTQYF.

This clonotype was detected once. The chain couples TRBV7-2 to TRBJ1-1, with D perhaps TRBD1 (5 bases). The CDR3 spans 16 residues. The germline V gene has CDR1 SGHTA and CDR2 FQGNSA. Trimming removed 7 bases from V and 2 bases from J, with 20 bases in between. CDR3 sequence (DNA): TGTGCCAGCACTGGGGTGAGGGGAAAGAAAAACACTGAAGCTTTCTTT. Residues: CASTGVRGKKNTEAFF.